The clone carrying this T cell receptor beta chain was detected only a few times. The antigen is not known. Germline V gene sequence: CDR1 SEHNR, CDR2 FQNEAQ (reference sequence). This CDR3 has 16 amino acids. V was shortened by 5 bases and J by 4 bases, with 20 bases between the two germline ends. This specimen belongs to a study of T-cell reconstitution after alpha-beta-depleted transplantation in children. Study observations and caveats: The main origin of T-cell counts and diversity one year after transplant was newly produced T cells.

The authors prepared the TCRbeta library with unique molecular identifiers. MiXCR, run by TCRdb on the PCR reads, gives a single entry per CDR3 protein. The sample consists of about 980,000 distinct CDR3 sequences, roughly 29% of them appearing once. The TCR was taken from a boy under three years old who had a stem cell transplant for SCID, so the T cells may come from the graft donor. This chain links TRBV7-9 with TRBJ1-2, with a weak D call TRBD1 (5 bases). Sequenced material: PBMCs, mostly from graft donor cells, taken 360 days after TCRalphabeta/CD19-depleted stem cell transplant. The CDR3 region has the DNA TGTGCCAGCAGCCCTAAAAGGGCAGGGCGCTTCTATGGCTACACCTTC. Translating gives CASSPKRAGRFYGYTF. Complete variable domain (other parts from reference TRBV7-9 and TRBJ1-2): DTGVSQNPRHKITKRGQNVTFRCDPISEHNRLYWYRQTLGQGPEFLTYFQNEAQLEKSRLLSDRFSAERPKGSFSTLEIQRTEQGDSAMYLCASSPKRAGRFYGYTFGSGTRLTVV.